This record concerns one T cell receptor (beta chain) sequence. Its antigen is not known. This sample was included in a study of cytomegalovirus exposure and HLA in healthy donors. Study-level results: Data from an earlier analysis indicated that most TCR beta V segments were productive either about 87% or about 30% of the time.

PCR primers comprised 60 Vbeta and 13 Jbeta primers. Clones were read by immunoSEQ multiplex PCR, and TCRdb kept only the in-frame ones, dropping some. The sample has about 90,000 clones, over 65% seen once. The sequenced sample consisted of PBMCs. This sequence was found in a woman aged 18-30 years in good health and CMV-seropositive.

The CDR3 here is CASSRQGYEQYF. CDR3 nucleotides: TGTGCCAGCAGTAGACAGGGCTACGAGCAGTACTTC. The chain carries TRBV27 and TRBJ2-7; 7 bases map to TRBD1. The CDR3 is 12 amino acids. The V and J ends lost 5 bases and 3 bases, in that order; junction bases with no gene match: 1. Germline V CDR1 and CDR2: MNHEY, SMNVEV (reference sequence).